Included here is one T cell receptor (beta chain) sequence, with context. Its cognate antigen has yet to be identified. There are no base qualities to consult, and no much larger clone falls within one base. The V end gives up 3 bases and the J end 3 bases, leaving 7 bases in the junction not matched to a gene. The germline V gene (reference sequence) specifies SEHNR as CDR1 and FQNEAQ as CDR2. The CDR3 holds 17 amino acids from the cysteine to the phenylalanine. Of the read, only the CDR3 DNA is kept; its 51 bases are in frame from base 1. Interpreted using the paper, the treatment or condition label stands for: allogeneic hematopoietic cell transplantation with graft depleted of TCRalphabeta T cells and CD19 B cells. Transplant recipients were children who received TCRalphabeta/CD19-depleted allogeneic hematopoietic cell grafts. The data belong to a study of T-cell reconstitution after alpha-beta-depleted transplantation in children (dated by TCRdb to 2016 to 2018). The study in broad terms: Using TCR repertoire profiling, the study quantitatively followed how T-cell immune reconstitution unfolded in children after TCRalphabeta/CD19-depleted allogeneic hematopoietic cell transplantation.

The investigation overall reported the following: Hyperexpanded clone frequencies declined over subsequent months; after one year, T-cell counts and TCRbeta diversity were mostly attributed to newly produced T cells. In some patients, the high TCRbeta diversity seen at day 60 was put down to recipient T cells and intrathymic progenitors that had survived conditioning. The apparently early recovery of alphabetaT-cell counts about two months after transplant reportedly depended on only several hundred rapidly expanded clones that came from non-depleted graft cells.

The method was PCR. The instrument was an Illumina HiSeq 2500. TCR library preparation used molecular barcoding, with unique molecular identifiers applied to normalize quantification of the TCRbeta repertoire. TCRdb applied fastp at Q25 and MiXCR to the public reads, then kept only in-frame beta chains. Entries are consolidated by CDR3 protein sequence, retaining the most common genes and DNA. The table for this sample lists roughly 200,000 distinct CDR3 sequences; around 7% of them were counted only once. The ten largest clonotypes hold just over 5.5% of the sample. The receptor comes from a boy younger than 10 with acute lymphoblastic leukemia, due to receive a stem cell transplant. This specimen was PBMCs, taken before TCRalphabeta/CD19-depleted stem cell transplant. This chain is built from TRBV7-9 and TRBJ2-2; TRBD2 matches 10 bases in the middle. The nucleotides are TGTGCCAGCAGCTTCACCCCTAGCGGGGGTTACACCGGGGAGCTGTTTTTT. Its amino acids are CASSFTPSGGYTGELFF. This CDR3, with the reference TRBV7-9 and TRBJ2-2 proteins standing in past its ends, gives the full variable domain DTGVSQNPRHKITKRGQNVTFRCDPISEHNRLYWYRQTLGQGPEFLTYFQNEAQLEKSRLLSDRFSAERPKGSFSTLEIQRTEQGDSAMYLCASSFTPSGGYTGELFFGEGSRLTVL.